This T cell receptor beta chain stems from a study of CD8 T cells in Susac syndrome. The CDR3 spans 12 residues. Trimming at V came to 7 bases and at J to 4 bases, leaving 3 bases not matched to a gene. Germline assignment: CDR1 SQVTM and CDR2 ANQGSEA. The table lists this clonotype with a count of one. RNA, at about 0.45 to 1 ug, was reverse transcribed with random hexamers. TCRdb passed the immunoSEQ multiplex PCR reads through MiXCR, listing each CDR3 protein once. The sample yields 300,000 to 350,000 distinct CDR3 sequences, about 91% seen once. This clonotype originated in a human donor with multiple sclerosis. The V and J genes are TRBV29-1 and TRBJ1-5, with 8 nucleotides matching TRBD1. The specimen was CD4+ T cells from PBMCs. CDR3 loop: CSAGQGNQPQHF. CDR3 DNA: TGCAGCGCAGGACAGGGAAATCAGCCCCAGCATTTT.